Below, 23 T cell receptor beta chains from the same sample are listed, as sequenced in a study of OX40 agonist ivuxolimab in advanced cancers. Assay used: immunoSEQ multiplex PCR; TCRdb lists only in-frame clones, some missing. The table has 22,000 or so clones, approximately 84% seen once. The sequences come from CD4+ or CD8+ T cells sorted from blood, collected in a trial of the OX40 agonist ivuxolimab. The receptors stem from an adult with an advanced solid tumor such as melanoma, head and neck, liver or kidney cancer.

The rearrangement uses TRBV7-3 and TRBJ1-5; D gene ambiguous. Trimming left V 5 bases short and J 2 bases short, with 13 bases between. The germline CDR1 and CDR2 sequences are SGHTA and FQGTGA. The CDR3 consists of 15 residues. The CDR3 DNA reads TGTGCCAGCAGCCTGTGGCCGGGAGGCAATCAGCCCCAGCATTTT. Translating it yields CASSLWPGGNQPQHF.

This chain connects TRBV29-1 to TRBJ1-1; D might be TRBD1 (6 bases). CDR3 length: 12 residues. V was clipped by 4 bases and J by 7 bases, with 13 bases between them. Germline CDR1 reads SQVTM; CDR2 reads ANQGSEA. CDR3 nucleotide sequence: TGCAGCGTTGTGAGGGGGAACCATGAAGCTTTCTTT. Translated, it gives CSVVRGNHEAFF.

V and J are TRBV11-2 and TRBJ2-2; a possible D gene is TRBD2 (6 bases). The CDR3 is 15 amino acids. CDR1 SGHAT and CDR2 FQNNGV come from the germline V gene. The germline V and J ends were trimmed by 5 bases and 1 base, with 11 bases remaining between them. The CDR3 region is CASSPISGNTGELFF. CDR3 coding DNA: TGTGCCAGCAGCCCGATTAGCGGGAACACCGGGGAGCTGTTTTTT.

The V gene is TRBV7-9, the J gene TRBJ2-3, with D perhaps matching TRBD1 or TRBD2 (5 bases each). Germline loops: CDR1 SEHNR, CDR2 FQNEAQ (reference sequence). V lost 4 bases and J 2 bases, leaving 16 bases between the germline ends. The CDR3 loop spans 16 amino acids. The CDR3, as DNA: TGTGCCAGCAGCTCGGACGGGGTGGGGGTCACAGATACGCAGTATTTT. Its protein product is CASSSDGVGVTDTQYF.

The rearrangement joins TRBV2 to TRBJ2-7, with D unclear. V lost 3 bases to trimming and J lost 3 bases, with 9 bases between them. This CDR3 contains 13 residues. CDR1 and CDR2 from the germline V gene are SNHLY and FYNNEI. CDR3 loop: CASSDQILYEQYF. In DNA, the CDR3 is TGTGCCAGCAGTGACCAGATACTCTACGAGCAGTACTTC.

V and J are TRBV28 and TRBJ2-7; D is undetermined. Trimming took 3 bases from V and 2 from J, leaving 8 bases between them. Germline V gene data show CDR1 as MDHEN and CDR2 as SYDVKM. The CDR3 is 13 amino acids. CDR3 bases: TGTGCCAGCAGTTTTGGGCCAGCCTACGAGCAGTACTTC. It translates to CASSFGPAYEQYF.

This chain connects TRBV7-9 to TRBJ2-2; TRBD2 aligns across 10 bases. V lost 3 bases to trimming and J lost 7 bases; unmatched junction nucleotides: 8. CDR3 size: 16 residues. Looked up from germline, CDR1 is SEHNR and CDR2 is FQNEAQ (reference sequence). The CDR3 loop is CASSLRAGGSGGELFF. CDR3 nucleotides: TGTGCCAGCAGCTTGAGAGCGGGAGGGTCCGGCGGGGAGCTGTTTTTT.

The chain employs TRBV4-1 and TRBJ2-2, with 9 bases fitting TRBD1. V shed 1 base, J shed 5 bases, and the junction held 14 bases outside the gene matches. This CDR3 region has 19 residues. Germline CDR1 reads MGHRA; CDR2 reads YSYEKL. CDR3 protein: CASSQVPGNRGLGTGELFF. The DNA for the CDR3 is TGCGCCAGCAGCCAAGTCCCCGGGAACAGGGGGCTGGGGACCGGGGAGCTGTTTTTT.

This clone has a single count. The chain recombines TRBV12-5 with TRBJ2-1; 9 bases align to TRBD2. The CDR3 runs to 18 residues. The ends lost 0 bases at V and 4 bases at J; junction bases unmatched: 10. CDR1 and CDR2 from the germline V gene are LGHNT and FRNRAP. The CDR3 DNA reads TGTGCTAGTGGTTTGGTACATGCTAGCGGGAATGGGTACAATGAGCAGTTCTTC. Amino acid sequence: CASGLVHASGNGYNEQFF.

V usage is TRBV29-1 and J usage is TRBJ2-1; tentatively, D is TRBD2 (5 bases). V was pared by 3 bases and J by 9 bases, with 15 bases between. Germline-derived CDR1 and CDR2 are SQVTM and ANQGSEA. The length of the CDR3 is 13 residues. CDR3 region: CSVEAGSGIEQFF. The CDR3 DNA sequence: TGCAGCGTTGAGGCGGGCTCGGGCATTGAGCAGTTCTTC.

The CDR3, as DNA: TGTGCCAGCAGTTTCTTGACAGGGGGGGGCAATGAGCAGTTCTTC. Amino acid sequence: CASSFLTGGGNEQFF. The gene calls are TRBV27 and TRBJ2-1; 9 bases match TRBD1. This CDR3 has 15 residues. V trimming: 3 bases; J trimming: 6 bases; junction bases outside the gene matches: 6. Germline-derived CDR1 and CDR2 are MNHEY and SMNVEV (reference sequence).

By proportion, this clone is medium-sized. The chain is built from TRBV18 and TRBJ1-2; D uncertain. The CDR3 totals 15 residues. Trimming removed 0 bases at V and 2 bases at J, with 10 bases between. The germline gives CDR1 KGHSH, CDR2 LQKENI. CDR3 in amino acids: CASSPPGFPNYGYTF. CDR3 DNA sequence: TGTGCCAGCTCACCACCAGGCTTCCCAAACTATGGCTACACCTTC.

This chain links TRBV29-1 with TRBJ2-2; no firm D call. Germline V gene lookup returns CDR1 SQVTM and CDR2 ANQGSEA. Deletions cut 4 bases from V and 0 bases from J, with 6 bases between. This CDR3 has 13 residues. The CDR3 is CSVGIPNTGELFF. The CDR3 DNA sequence: TGCAGCGTTGGAATCCCGAACACCGGGGAGCTGTTTTTT.

The V call is TRBV10-3, the J call TRBJ1-2; D gene unclear. The germline V and J ends were trimmed by 0 bases and 6 bases, with 8 bases remaining between them. Germline values: CDR1 ENHRY, CDR2 SYGVKD. The CDR3 is 13 residues long. CDR3 in DNA: TGTGCCATCAGTGAGTCGATTGGGGATGGCTACACCTTC. It translates to CAISESIGDGYTF.

This chain links TRBV14 with TRBJ2-7; D uncertain. This CDR3 region has 14 residues. Germline V gene lookup returns CDR1 SGHDN and CDR2 FVKESK. Between the trimmed V and J ends, which lost 4 bases and 0 bases, there was a span of 10 bases. The CDR3 here is CASSPYQSSYEQYF. The CDR3 DNA sequence: TGTGCCAGCAGCCCATACCAGAGCTCCTACGAGCAGTACTTC.

This clone counts as medium-sized. The chain couples TRBV6-1 to TRBJ1-1, with unresolved D. V gave up 3 bases and J gave up 1 base, with 9 bases separating them. Germline CDR1 is MNHNS and CDR2 is SASEGT. The CDR3 has 14 residues. The CDR3 loop reads CASSDLSPNTEAFF. Written as DNA, the CDR3 is TGTGCCAGCAGTGATCTCTCTCCGAACACTGAAGCTTTCTTT.

This chain uses TRBV9 with TRBJ2-7; 9 bases align to TRBD2. The CDR3 totals 16 residues. The J segment lost 3 bases and the V segment lost 0 bases, leaving 7 bases of the junction unmatched. CDR1 SGDLS and CDR2 YYNGEE come from the germline V gene. The CDR3 sequence is CASSVAASGTYYEQYF. CDR3 DNA: TGTGCCAGCAGCGTAGCGGCTAGCGGGACCTACTACGAGCAGTACTTC.

The CDR3 reads CASMWVKAYGYTF. The CDR3 coding sequence is TGTGCCAGCATGTGGGTAAAAGCCTATGGCTACACCTTC. V and J are TRBV6-1 and TRBJ1-2; D gene ambiguous. Germline V CDR1 and CDR2: MNHNS, SASEGT. The CDR3 has 13 amino acids. V lost 7 bases and J 4 bases, leaving 13 bases between the germline ends.

V gene TRBV9 combines with J gene TRBJ2-1; D is undetermined. This CDR3 contains 12 residues. Germline CDR1 reads SGDLS; CDR2 reads YYNGEE. Trimming took 2 bases from V and 0 from J, leaving 0 bases between them. The CDR3 DNA reads TGTGCCAGCAGCGTCTCCTACAATGAGCAGTTCTTC. Residues: CASSVSYNEQFF.

A remark on this clone: Other DNA sequences in the same sample also yield this CDR3. V usage is TRBV29-1 and J usage is TRBJ2-7; 7 bases match TRBD1. Losses at the gene ends were 6 bases for V and 4 bases for J; bases not matched to a gene: 6. From germline, CDR1 is SQVTM and CDR2 ANQGSEA. This CDR3 contains 12 residues. The CDR3 spells CSVETGFYEQYF. The CDR3 DNA sequence: TGCAGCGTCGAGACAGGGTTTTACGAGCAGTACTTC.

The chain recombines TRBV7-9 with TRBJ2-1, with D hard to call. CDR1 is SEHNR and CDR2 is FQNEAQ in the germline V gene (reference sequence). This CDR3 is 13 amino acids long. Trimming took off 1 base at V and 9 bases at J, with 10 bases between the two ends. This CDR3 is CASSLVSGLEQFF. The CDR3 coding sequence is TGTGCCAGCAGCTTAGTTTCCGGCCTTGAGCAGTTCTTC. The full variable domain, its missing parts supplied by reference TRBV7-9 and TRBJ2-1, is DTGVSQNPRHKITKRGQNVTFRCDPISEHNRLYWYRQTLGQGPEFLTYFQNEAQLEKSRLLSDRFSAERPKGSFSTLEIQRTEQGDSAMYLCASSLVSGLEQFFGPGTRLTVL.

Comment on this clone: At one end, the junction sequence differs from germline, possibly due to a read error. V and J are TRBV27 and TRBJ2-1; maybe TRBD2 (5 bases). CDR1 is MNHEY, CDR2 SMNVEV, per germline (reference sequence). The CDR3 covers 14 residues. CDR3 bases: TGTACCAGCACTGCGGTAGAGGGCTACAATGAGCAGTTCTTC. Translated, it gives CTSTAVEGYNEQFF.

The V gene is TRBV28, the J gene TRBJ1-1, with D perhaps matching TRBD1 (5 bases). This CDR3 comprises 16 residues. V lost 1 base and J lost 3, with 15 bases in between. CDR1 is MDHEN and CDR2 is SYDVKM in the germline V gene. In DNA, the CDR3 is TGTGCCAGCAGTTTATTTGGAAGTTTGGGGGACACTGAAGCTTTCTTT. It yields the protein CASSLFGSLGDTEAFF.